The 16 T cell receptor beta chains listed next were all sequenced from one sample in a study of cytotoxic CD8 clonotypes in ibrutinib-treated CLL. Profiled with immunoSEQ multiplex PCR; TCRdb holds only in-frame clones, not every one. This sample carries about 300,000 clones, approximately 76% of them seen once, and the ten largest clones take about 5%. The material sequenced was PBMCs, taken at disease progression, from a patient treated with ibrutinib. All receptors derive from a human donor with chronic lymphocytic leukemia.

V and J are TRBV7-9 and TRBJ2-3; the D is unclear. Germline V lookup: CDR1 SEHNR, CDR2 FQNEAQ (reference sequence). Trimming stripped 7 bases from V and 4 bases from J, with 15 bases between. The CDR3 totals 14 residues. This CDR3 is CASTTSRVADTQYF. In DNA form, the CDR3 reads TGTGCCAGCACCACCTCCCGAGTGGCAGATACGCAGTATTTT.

The CDR3 DNA is TGTGCCAGCAGTTACTGGACAGGGTGGAACACCGGGGAGCTGTTTTTT. It codes for CASSYWTGWNTGELFF. The chain uses TRBV6-5 and TRBJ2-2; TRBD1 matches at 8 bases. This CDR3 is 16 amino acids long. Germline assignment: CDR1 MNHEY and CDR2 SVGAGI. V trimming: 1 base; J trimming: 1 base; junction bases outside the gene matches: 2.

The count of this clone is one. The gene calls are TRBV6-5 and TRBJ2-7; perhaps TRBD2 as D (7 bases). The CDR3 is 14 residues long. Germline values: CDR1 MNHEY, CDR2 SVGAGI. V gave up 5 bases and J gave up 2 bases, with 13 bases separating them. The CDR3 spells CASSVIGGAYEQYF. CDR3 nucleotides: TGTGCCAGCAGTGTAATAGGGGGGGCCTACGAGCAGTACTTC.

This clone turned up a few times. V usage is TRBV4-1 and J usage is TRBJ2-7; 8 bases agree with TRBD1. CDR1 and CDR2 (germline): MGHRA, YSYEKL. The CDR3 runs to 14 residues. Germline trimming cut 1 base from V and 5 bases from J; bases unmatched to any gene: 4. CDR3 nucleotide sequence: TGCGCCAGCAGCCAAGGAACGACAGGGGACGAGCAGTACTTC. Protein product: CASSQGTTGDEQYF.

The chain carries TRBV11-2 and TRBJ1-6; D remains ambiguous. The CDR3 length is 18 residues. The V end lost 5 bases, the J end lost 0 bases, and 17 bases lay between the germline ends. The V gene's germline CDR1 is SGHAT and CDR2 FQNNGV. The CDR3 DNA is TGTGCCAGCAGCGCCCGACCTCAAGTGGGCTCCTATAATTCACCCCTCCACTTT. Its translation: CASSARPQVGSYNSPLHF.

This clone was recorded a few times. CDR3 nucleotide sequence: TGTGCCAGCAAGTTGGGGACAAGACGGGGGGACTCACCCCTCCACTTT. Amino acid sequence: CASKLGTRRGDSPLHF. The V call is TRBV27, the J call TRBJ1-6, with D maybe TRBD1 (6 bases). The CDR3 loop spans 16 amino acids. V lost 7 bases and J 10 bases, leaving 23 bases between the germline ends. Germline V lookup: CDR1 MNHEY, CDR2 SMNVEV (reference sequence).

The V call is TRBV14, the J call TRBJ2-7, with D hard to call. From germline, CDR1 is SGHDN and CDR2 FVKESK. The CDR3 is 15 amino acids. V was pared by 3 bases and J by 2 bases, with 14 bases between. CDR3 region: CASSHNLVGPYEQYF. CDR3 nucleotides: TGTGCCAGCAGCCATAACCTGGTCGGACCCTACGAGCAGTACTTC.

CDR3: CASSRPGRYQETQYF. CDR3 bases: TGTGCCAGCAGTCGTCCCGGGAGGTACCAAGAGACCCAGTACTTC. The chain couples TRBV25-1 to TRBJ2-5; 7 bases map to TRBD2. The CDR3 totals 15 residues. Germline trimming cut 5 bases from V and 0 bases from J; bases unmatched to any gene: 6. Germline V gene data show CDR1 as MGHDK and CDR2 as SYGVNS.

The chain couples TRBV19 to TRBJ1-3, with 7 bases that match TRBD1. J lost 0 bases, V lost 7 bases, and 6 bases had no gene match. This CDR3 has 15 residues. Germline loops: CDR1 LNHDA, CDR2 SQIVND (reference sequence). The chain's CDR3 is CASTPGQHSGNTIYF. In DNA form, the CDR3 reads TGTGCCAGTACGCCGGGACAGCACTCTGGAAACACCATATATTTT.

The V and J genes are TRBV11-1 and TRBJ2-1, with TRBD2 matching over 10 bases. V was pared by 3 bases and J by 0 bases, with 8 bases of the junction left unmatched. The CDR3 contains 18 residues. Germline V gives CDR1 SGHAT, CDR2 FQDESV (reference sequence). CDR3 sequence: CASSFFRTSGISYNEQFF. The CDR3 DNA reads TGTGCCAGCAGCTTTTTCAGGACTAGCGGTATCTCCTACAATGAGCAGTTCTTC.

This clone occurred a few times. The rearrangement joins TRBV27 to TRBJ2-5; TRBD1 is a possible D gene (6 bases). CDR1 is MNHEY, CDR2 SMNVEV, per germline (reference sequence). Trimming removed 6 bases from V and 5 bases from J, with 22 bases in between. The CDR3 runs to 16 residues. The CDR3: CASRTGIDIKGETQYF. The CDR3 DNA reads as TGTGCCAGCAGGACAGGCATTGATATCAAAGGGGAGACCCAGTACTTC.

The V call is TRBV5-1, the J call TRBJ1-1, with D perhaps matching TRBD1 (6 bases). V was trimmed by 2 bases and J by 1 base, leaving 12 bases between them. Germline V lookup: CDR1 SGHRS, CDR2 YFSETQ. This CDR3 has 15 residues. CDR3 residues: CASSFFGTPNTEAFF. Written as DNA, the CDR3 is TGCGCCAGCAGCTTTTTCGGGACACCGAACACTGAAGCTTTCTTT.

The V call is TRBV5-1, the J call TRBJ1-2; D is possibly TRBD1 (5 bases). CDR1 and CDR2 (germline): SGHRS, YFSETQ. This CDR3 has 15 residues. V gave up 0 bases and J gave up 8 bases, with 17 bases separating them. CDR3 protein: CASSLDQGLRRGYTF. The CDR3 nucleotides read TGCGCCAGCAGCTTGGATCAGGGCCTCAGGCGCGGCTACACCTTC. The variable domain in full, with the rest retrieved from reference TRBV5-1 and TRBJ1-2, is KAGVTQTPRYLIKTRGQQVTLSCSPISGHRSVSWYQQTPGQGLQFLFEYFSETQRNKGNFPGRFSGRQFSNSRSEMNVSTLELGDSALYLCASSLDQGLRRGYTFGSGTRLTVV.

This clone was picked up a small number of times. The chain has TRBV4-1 and TRBJ2-6; D possibly corresponds to TRBD2 (5 bases). Trimming shortened V by 3 bases and J by 0 bases, and 6 bases separated the two germline ends. Germline V gives CDR1 MGHRA, CDR2 YSYEKL. The CDR3 loop spans 15 amino acids. The DNA for the CDR3 is TGCGCCAGCAGCCATCGGGACTCTGGGGCCAACGTCCTGACTTTC. Its translation: CASSHRDSGANVLTF.

The J gene is TRBJ2-1, the V gene TRBV18; no firm D call. The V gene's germline CDR1 is KGHSH and CDR2 LQKENI. Deletions cut 4 bases from V and 7 bases from J, with 5 bases between. The CDR3 extends over 11 amino acids. The CDR3 spells CASSRGNEQFF. The DNA for the CDR3 is TGTGCCAGCTCACGAGGAAATGAGCAGTTCTTC.

This clone has only a few counts. DNA for the CDR3: TGTGCCAGCAGTGAGAATCCCCGCCGGACAGCCAAAAACATTCAGTACTTC. The encoded protein is CASSENPRRTAKNIQYF. This chain links TRBV6-1 with TRBJ2-4, with D unclear. This CDR3 is built from 17 residues. Germline-derived CDR1 and CDR2 are MNHNS and SASEGT. V shed 3 bases and J shed 0 bases, with 15 bases lying between them.